The 9 T cell receptor beta chains reported below all come from one sample, sequenced in a study of T cells in women clearing cervical HPV infection. Method: immunoSEQ multiplex PCR; TCRdb's copy keeps in-frame clones and lacks some. The repertoire table contains roughly 30,000 clones. Material: blood buffy coat. These receptors were obtained from a woman aged 18 to 75 with a cervical HPV16 infection that either progressed to CIN3+ or cleared (not recorded which).

As for this clone: The sequenced fragment ends 3 residues before the CDR3 boundary, so the rest is inferred from the germline J gene. The chain is built from TRBV20-1 and TRBJ2-1; 7 bases map to TRBD1. The CDR3 is 16 residues long. The J segment lost 4 bases and the V segment lost 3 bases, leaving 12 bases of the junction unmatched. CDR1 is DFQATT and CDR2 is SNEGSKA in the germline V gene (reference sequence). This chain's CDR3 is CSASSRKGASYNEQFF. The DNA read from the CDR3 is TGCAGTGCTAGTTCAAGAAAGGGGGCCTCTTACAATGAG.

Note on this clone: Coverage ceases 3 residues before the CDR3 finishes, and the germline J gene fills in the end. The genes are TRBV12-3 or TRBV12-4 and TRBJ2-7; the D gene is possibly TRBD1 (6 bases). The germline V and J ends were trimmed by 5 bases and 3 bases, with 14 bases remaining between them. This CDR3 is 14 amino acids long. The CDR3 sequence is CASSPGALVYEQYF. The part of the CDR3 DNA that was read is TGTGCCAGCAGTCCAGGGGCCCTCGTCTACGAG.

Details on this clone: The read finishes 3 residues shy of the CDR3 end, and the germline J gene is used to complete it. The J gene is TRBJ1-4, the V gene TRBV5-1, with TRBD1 as a possible D gene (6 bases). The CDR3 is 18 residues long. The germline V gene has CDR1 SGHRS and CDR2 YFSETQ. The sequenced part of the CDR3 DNA is TGCGCCAGCAGCCCCTCGGGGGGCCAGAGCTCTGGGGCCAACGTA. Its protein product is CASSPSGGQSSGANV. The CDR3 in full is CASSPSGGQSSGANVLFF.

Regarding this clone: Read coverage stops 3 residues before the CDR3 terminus; the germline J gene supplies the remainder. The rearrangement links TRBV28 to TRBJ2-1; the match to TRBD2 covers 8 bases. Losses at the gene ends were 8 bases for V and 0 bases for J; bases not matched to a gene: 6. The CDR3 has 15 residues. CDR1 and CDR2 (germline): MDHEN, SYDVKM. CDR3 sequence: CASEGLGGSYNEQFF. The CDR3 bases that were read are TGTGCCAGCGAGGGACTAGGCGGCTCCTACAATGAG.

In regard to this clone: The observed sequence ends 3 residues before the CDR3 terminus, with the missing tail filled in from the germline J gene. The gene calls are TRBV5-1 and TRBJ1-2; D perhaps matches TRBD1 (5 bases). Germline V gives CDR1 SGHRS, CDR2 YFSETQ. The CDR3 has 15 amino acids. V lost 9 bases and J lost 3, with 21 bases in between. The sequenced CDR3 bases are TGCGCCACCTCTGGGGGGGAGGTCGGTGACTATGGC. Encoded protein: CATSGGEVGDYG. The whole CDR3 sequence reads CATSGGEVGDYGYTF. Full variable domain (missing parts from reference TRBV5-1 and TRBJ1-2): KAGVTQTPRYLIKTRGQQVTLSCSPISGHRSVSWYQQTPGQGLQFLFEYFSETQRNKGNFPGRFSGRQFSNSRSEMNVSTLELGDSALYLCATSGGEVGDYGYTFGSGTRLTVV.

CDR3 in amino acids: CASSQDPLAGVLEQFF. The part of the CDR3 DNA that was read is TGCGCCAGCAGCCAAGATCCCCTAGCGGGAGTTCTTGAG. V usage is TRBV4-1 and J usage is TRBJ2-1; 10 bases are shared with TRBD2. The CDR3 end falls 3 residues outside the read, so it is completed with the germline J gene. CDR3 length: 16 residues. Germline loops: CDR1 MGHRA, CDR2 YSYEKL. V was clipped by 0 bases and J by 9 bases; unmatched bases: 8.

Comments on this clone: Read data end 3 residues before the CDR3 end; the end is taken from the germline J gene. V usage is TRBV7-3 and J usage is TRBJ2-7; D might be TRBD1 (5 bases). CDR3 length: 15 residues. V lost 1 base, J lost 4 bases, and 14 bases lay in between. CDR1 and CDR2 (germline): SGHTA, FQGTGA. CDR3 region: CASSLNRITGYEQYF. CDR3 DNA (partial): TGTGCCAGCAGCTTAAACCGGATTACAGGATACGAG.

About this clone itself: The CDR3 end is not reached by the read, which stops 3 residues before it; the germline J gene fills it in. The chain recombines TRBV5-4 with TRBJ2-3; D may be TRBD1 (6 bases). Per the germline V gene, CDR1 is SGHNT and CDR2 is YYREEE (reference sequence). V was trimmed by 0 bases and J by 5 bases, leaving 13 bases between them. There are 15 residues in the CDR3. The sequenced CDR3 bases are TGTGCCAGCAGCTTGGATCAGGGGCTAATAGATACG. This encodes CASSLDQGLIDT. The CDR3 in full is CASSLDQGLIDTQYF.

On this clone: Coverage ceases 3 residues before the CDR3 finishes, and the germline J gene fills in the end. This chain connects TRBV18 to TRBJ1-6; TRBD1 matches 8 bases. The length of the CDR3 is 16 residues. Germline V lookup: CDR1 KGHSH, CDR2 LQKENI. Losses at the gene ends were 6 bases for V and 12 bases for J; bases not matched to a gene: 16. Partial CDR3 DNA: TGTGCCAGCTCTCCTGAGAGACAGGGGCCCCTTGAACCC. Translation: CASSPERQGPLEP. The entire CDR3 protein reads CASSPERQGPLEPLHF.